This TCR beta chain is drawn from a study of OX40 agonist ivuxolimab in advanced cancers. Study summary: Hepatocellular carcinoma, melanoma, renal cell or head and neck cancer occurred in dose-escalation patients.

Samples were taken at baseline and on day 1 of cycles 4 and 7. The CDR3 runs 16 residues. Per the germline V gene, CDR1 is SNHLY and CDR2 is FYNNEI. V was clipped by 2 bases and J by 6 bases; unmatched bases: 12. General study results and limits: At doses 0.1 to 3.0 mg/kg, CD4+ and CD8+ clones expanded. Normalized T-cell clonal expansion was also low in a subset of nonresponders.

A note on this clone: Its antigen is as yet unknown.

Generated by immunoSEQ multiplex PCR, the TCRdb table keeps only in-frame clones and is missing some. The data contain approximately 66,000 clones, about 86% of them seen just once; the ten biggest clones take up 0.6% to 0.8%. V and J are TRBV2 and TRBJ2-7; TRBD2 agrees at 8 bases. The receptor comes from an adult with an advanced solid tumor such as melanoma, head and neck, liver or kidney cancer. Sequenced here: CD4+ or CD8+ T cells sorted from blood, sampled in a trial of the OX40 agonist ivuxolimab. This CDR3 reads CASSEYDRGGIGEQYF. The CDR3 DNA reads as TGTGCCAGCAGTGAATACGATCGGGGGGGTATCGGCGAGCAGTACTTC.